The 16 T cell receptor beta chains presented below share a single source sample, sequenced in a study of metastatic and nonmetastatic thyroid tumors. Using MiXCR, TCRdb reanalyzed the PCR reads. The sample carries roughly 20,000 clones, approximately 10% recorded once. Treatment of any kind had been given to no patient before thyroid surgery. The sample consisted of blood. These receptors all stem from a female donor with papillary thyroid cancer or a benign thyroid nodule (not recorded which). Some clones in this sample may be carry-over from other donors' samples.

This clone is labeled as medium-sized. The gene calls are TRBV12-3 or TRBV12-4 and TRBJ2-1; 9 bases map to TRBD1. This CDR3 has 15 residues. Trimming cost V 3 bases and J 6 bases; bases outside gene matches: 6. For the CDR3, the DNA is TGTGCCAGCAGTTTCGGACAGGGGTTGAGCAATGAGCAGTTCTTC. It specifies CASSFGQGLSNEQFF.

This clone has ten or more counts. The gene calls are TRBV7-2 and TRBJ2-7; TRBD2 is a possible D gene (5 bases). V gave up 5 bases and J gave up 1 base, with 15 bases separating them. CDR1 SGHTA and CDR2 FQGNSA come from the germline V gene. The CDR3 is 15 amino acids. CDR3 DNA: TGTGCCAGCAGCGCCTTTCCGGGGAGTTCCTACGAGCAGTACTTC. It codes for CASSAFPGSSYEQYF.

This clone was observed at least ten times. The gene calls are TRBV3-1 and TRBJ2-5, with 11 bases lining up with TRBD1. Germline V lookup: CDR1 LGHDT, CDR2 YNNKEL (reference sequence). The CDR3 runs 14 residues. V shed 4 bases and J 4 bases; nucleotides not matched to a gene: 2. This CDR3 is CASSLGTGGETQYF. CDR3 in DNA: TGTGCCAGCAGCCTCGGGACAGGGGGAGAGACCCAGTACTTC.

This clone was counted ten times or more. This chain joins TRBV20-1 and TRBJ2-3, with D unresolved. The germline V gene encodes CDR1 DFQATT and CDR2 SNEGSKA (reference sequence). CDR3 length: 14 residues. V was trimmed by 5 bases and J by 7 bases, leaving 19 bases between them. The CDR3 region is CSALSGREGNTQYF. CDR3 bases: TGCAGTGCTCTCTCGGGTAGGGAAGGAAATACGCAGTATTTT.

This clone was seen repeatedly, ten times or more. This chain connects TRBV20-1 to TRBJ2-1; 8 nucleotides match TRBD2. The CDR3 is 15 amino acids. Germline lookup yields CDR1 DFQATT and CDR2 SNEGSKA (reference sequence). The V and J ends lost 6 bases and 4 bases, in that order; junction bases with no gene match: 11. The CDR3, as DNA: TGCAGTGCCTCGGGCAATGCGGGAGGATACAATGAGCAGTTCTTC. Translated: CSASGNAGGYNEQFF.

This clone is labeled medium-sized (0.01 to 0.1%). The chain carries TRBV6-5 and TRBJ2-1; tentatively, D is TRBD1 or TRBD2 (5 bases each). V gave up 7 bases and J gave up 5 bases, with 24 bases separating them. The V gene's germline CDR1 is MNHEY and CDR2 SVGAGI. The CDR3 is made up of 17 amino acids. The CDR3 is CASIPPPPRGGNNEQFF. The CDR3, as DNA: TGTGCCAGCATCCCCCCTCCGCCTCGGGGCGGTAACAATGAGCAGTTCTTC.

This clone has a count of ten or more. CDR3 amino acids: CSAVNTEAFF. The DNA of the CDR3 is TGCAGTGCTGTGAACACTGAAGCTTTCTTT. This chain uses TRBV20-1 with TRBJ1-1, with unresolved D. The V gene lost 5 bases and the J gene lost 0 bases, with 1 base spanning the gap. The CDR3 totals 10 residues. The V gene's germline CDR1 is DFQATT and CDR2 SNEGSKA (reference sequence).

Many counts were recorded for this clone. The chain has TRBV20-1 and TRBJ2-7, with 11 bases identical to TRBD2. This CDR3 comprises 16 residues. The germline CDR1 and CDR2 sequences are DFQATT and SNEGSKA (reference sequence). V was clipped by 6 bases and J by 2 bases; unmatched bases: 12. The CDR3 DNA reads as TGCAGTGCCCCGGGACTAGCGGCCCACGGCACCTACGAGCAGTACTTC. Protein: CSAPGLAAHGTYEQYF.

This clone was seen many times. The V call is TRBV4-1, the J call TRBJ2-5; 12 bases are a match to TRBD2. Germline V gives CDR1 MGHRA, CDR2 YSYEKL. This CDR3 has 16 residues. Unmatched junction bases numbered 6, after V lost 1 base and J lost 6 bases. DNA of the CDR3: TGCGCCAGCAGCCAAGCGACTAGCGGGAGCCTGAAGACCCAGTACTTC. Translated, it gives CASSQATSGSLKTQYF.

This clone appeared a few times. Relative to the germline gene, one junction end is altered; a read error may explain this. The rearrangement uses TRBV6-1 and TRBJ1-2, with TRBD1 identical over 7 bases. CDR1 MNHNS and CDR2 SASEGT come from the germline V gene. The CDR3 covers 14 residues. As DNA, the CDR3 is TGTGCCAGCAGCGTGGGCAGGGGGGAGTATGGCTACATCTTC. Protein sequence: CASSVGRGEYGYIF.

V usage is TRBV20-1 and J usage is TRBJ2-4; D is unclear. The length of the CDR3 is 13 residues. V lost 3 bases to trimming and J lost 12 bases, with 18 bases between them. Germline CDR1 is DFQATT and CDR2 is SNEGSKA (reference sequence). CDR3 sequence reads: CSASPVSSIPQYF. The CDR3 bases are TGCAGTGCTAGCCCCGTGAGTTCGATTCCTCAGTACTTC.

By its share, this clone is medium-sized (0.01 to 0.1%). V is TRBV28 and J is TRBJ1-6; 7 bases agree with TRBD1. V was pared by 1 base and J by 14 bases, with 2 bases of the junction left unmatched. The CDR3 has 12 residues. Germline V gene lookup returns CDR1 MDHEN and CDR2 SYDVKM. CDR3 coding DNA: TGTGCCAGCAGTTTATACGGACAGGCCCTCCACTTT. Protein sequence: CASSLYGQALHF.

This clone is deemed medium-sized. This chain connects TRBV6-2 or TRBV6-3 to TRBJ2-7; D might be TRBD2 (7 bases). Germline CDR1 and CDR2: MNHEY and SVGEGT. The V end lost 0 bases, the J end lost 9 bases, and 18 bases lay between the germline ends. The CDR3 is 15 amino acids. In nucleotides, the CDR3 is TGTGCCAGCAGTTACTCCCGGGGGGCCCCAGGACTGCAGTACTTC. Protein product: CASSYSRGAPGLQYF.

Concerning this clone itself: This may be a read error, as it is one base from a much larger clone. The rearrangement joins TRBV5-5 to TRBJ2-3; no clear D. The germline V gene encodes CDR1 SGHKS and CDR2 YYEKEE (reference sequence). This CDR3 has 15 residues. V lost 4 bases, J lost 2 bases, and 14 bases lay in between. CDR3 in DNA: TGTGCCAGCAGCAAGCGAGAGCGCCTCACAGATACGCAGTATTTT. This translates into CASSKRERLTDTQYF.

Many counts were recorded for this clone. This sequence joins TRBV30 and TRBJ2-1, with 9 bases aligning to TRBD1. Per the germline V gene, CDR1 is GTSNPN and CDR2 is SVGIG (reference sequence). This CDR3 has 15 amino acids. With V trimmed by 3 bases and J by 8 bases, 11 bases remained unmatched. The CDR3 coding sequence is TGTGCCTGGAGCCACGGACAGGGGAATAGGGATGAGCAGTTCTTC. Translated, it gives CAWSHGQGNRDEQFF.

This clone occurred many times. A much larger clone differs from this one at a single base, so this may be a read error. The rearrangement uses TRBV6-2 or TRBV6-3 and TRBJ2-1; D tentatively reads TRBD1 or TRBD2 (6 bases each). CDR1 is MNHEY and CDR2 is SVGEGT in the germline V gene. CDR3 length: 15 amino acids. Trimming took 6 bases from V and 10 from J, leaving 22 bases between them. CDR3: CASSPSEGGGHEQFF. The CDR3 nucleotides are TGTGCCAGCAGCCCCTCGGAGGGGGGAGGTCACGAGCAGTTCTTC.